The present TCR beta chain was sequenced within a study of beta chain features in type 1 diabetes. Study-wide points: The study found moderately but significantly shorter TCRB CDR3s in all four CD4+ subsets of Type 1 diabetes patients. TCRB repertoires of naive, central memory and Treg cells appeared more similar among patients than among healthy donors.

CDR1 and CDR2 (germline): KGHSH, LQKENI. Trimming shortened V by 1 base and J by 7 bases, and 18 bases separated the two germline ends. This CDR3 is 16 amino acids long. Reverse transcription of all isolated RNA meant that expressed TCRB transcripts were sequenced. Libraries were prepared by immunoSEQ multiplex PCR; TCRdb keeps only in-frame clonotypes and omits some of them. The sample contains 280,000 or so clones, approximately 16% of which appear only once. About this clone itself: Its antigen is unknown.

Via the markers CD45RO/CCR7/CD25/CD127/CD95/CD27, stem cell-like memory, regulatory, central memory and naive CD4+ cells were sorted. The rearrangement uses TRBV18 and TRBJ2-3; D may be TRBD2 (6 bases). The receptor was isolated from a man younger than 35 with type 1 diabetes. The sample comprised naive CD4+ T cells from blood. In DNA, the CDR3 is TGTGCCAGCTCACCACTTTCCGGGGACCGCGGGAATACGCAGTATTTT. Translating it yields CASSPLSGDRGNTQYF.